Presented here are 12 T cell receptor beta chains from one specimen sequenced in a study of T cells in tumors after PD-1 blockade. Measured with immunoSEQ multiplex PCR; TCRdb has only the in-frame clones, and not every one. The data hold about 59,000 clones, with around three quarters observed a single time. The material was PBMCs, obtained before anti-PD-1 treatment. The receptors come from a human donor with basal cell carcinoma.

The J gene is TRBJ2-5, the V gene TRBV5-1; no clear D. This CDR3 comprises 13 residues. The V and J ends lost 0 bases and 5 bases respectively, with 8 bases between them. CDR1 and CDR2 from the germline V gene are SGHRS and YFSETQ. This CDR3 is CASSLGVGETQYF. The CDR3 DNA follows: TGCGCCAGCAGCTTGGGAGTCGGGGAGACCCAGTACTTC.

The rearrangement links TRBV7-3 to TRBJ2-3, with 8 bases that match TRBD2. The germline gives CDR1 SGHTA, CDR2 FQGTGA. The V and J ends lost 3 bases and 3 bases, in that order; junction bases with no gene match: 2. The CDR3 is made up of 14 amino acids. This chain's CDR3 is CASSFSGATDTQYF. The CDR3 coding sequence is TGTGCCAGCAGCTTTAGCGGGGCGACAGATACGCAGTATTTT.

This clone showed up just a few times. The V call is TRBV7-9, the J call TRBJ1-4; no reliable D call. This CDR3 has 12 residues. Trimming shortened V by 1 base and J by 8 bases, and 5 bases separated the two germline ends. Germline CDR1 and CDR2: SEHNR and FQNEAQ (reference sequence). The CDR3 bases are TGTGCCAGCAGCTTAGTCGAGGAAAAACTGTTTTTT. This encodes CASSLVEEKLFF.

This rearrangement joins TRBV7-2 to TRBJ1-2, with D possibly being TRBD1 (5 bases). This CDR3 region has 17 residues. The germline CDR1 and CDR2 sequences are SGHTA and FQGNSA. V lost 4 bases and J 4 bases, leaving 22 bases between the germline ends. The DNA of the CDR3 is TGTGCCAGCAGCTCACAATCCGGGACTGTGCTAGGCTATGGCTACACCTTC. Protein product: CASSSQSGTVLGYGYTF. Filled out from reference TRBV7-2 and TRBJ1-2, the complete variable domain reads GAGVSQSPSNKVTEKGKDVELRCDPISGHTALYWYRQSLGQGLEFLIYFQGNSAPDKSGLPSDRFSAERTGGSVSTLTIQRTQQEDSAVYLCASSSQSGTVLGYGYTFGSGTRLTVV.

This chain's CDR3 is CASSLAAGGTYEQYF. The CDR3 DNA sequence: TGTGCCAGCAGCTTAGCGGCAGGGGGCACCTACGAGCAGTACTTC. The chain is built from TRBV7-2 and TRBJ2-7; 8 bases line up with TRBD1. Trimming at V came to 0 bases and at J to 2 bases, leaving 3 bases not matched to a gene. The germline CDR1 and CDR2 sequences are SGHTA and FQGNSA. CDR3 size: 15 residues.

This clone has just a few counts. The gene calls are TRBV19 and TRBJ2-1; D remains ambiguous. There are 13 residues in the CDR3. Deletions cut 6 bases from V and 4 bases from J, with 10 bases between. Germline CDR1 reads LNHDA; CDR2 reads SQIVND (reference sequence). The CDR3 DNA reads as TGTGCCAGTAGGGGCGGTGTTTACAATGAGCAGTTCTTC. This encodes CASRGGVYNEQFF.

This clone was counted once. This chain joins TRBV3-1 (or the pseudogene TRBV3-2) and TRBJ1-2; 11 bases fit TRBD1. V was pared by 4 bases and J by 4 bases, with 11 bases of the junction left unmatched. The CDR3 spans 17 residues. Germline V gene lookup returns CDR1 LGHDT and CDR2 YNNKEL (reference sequence). CDR3 loop: CASSRGTGGTGGYGYTF. The CDR3 bases are TGTGCCAGCAGCCGCGGGACAGGGGGTACCGGGGGCTATGGCTACACCTTC.

The genes are TRBV9 and TRBJ1-5; D not resolved. V lost 7 bases and J 9 bases, leaving 11 bases between the germline ends. The V gene's germline CDR1 is SGDLS and CDR2 YYNGEE. CDR3 length: 11 residues. CDR3 residues: CASGSLGPQHF. The CDR3 DNA follows: TGTGCCAGCGGGTCCTTAGGGCCCCAGCATTTT.

The chain has TRBV4-1 and TRBJ2-4; TRBD2 agrees at 9 bases. Germline V lookup: CDR1 MGHRA, CDR2 YSYEKL. V lost 0 bases to trimming and J lost 2 bases; unmatched junction nucleotides: 5. The CDR3 consists of 17 residues. Here the CDR3 DNA reads TGCGCCAGCAGCCAAGACTGGCGGGGGGGTTCCAAAAACATTCAGTACTTC. This encodes CASSQDWRGGSKNIQYF.

With regard to this clone: One end of the junction does not line up with germline, which may come from a read error. The V and J genes are TRBV7-7 and TRBJ2-3; no reliable D call. Germline CDR1 reads SSHAT; CDR2 reads FNYEAQ (reference sequence). This CDR3 is built from 15 residues. CDR3 in amino acids: CASSVSPRNTDTQYF. CDR3 nucleotides: TGTGCTAGCAGCGTGAGCCCTCGCAACACAGATACGCAGTATTTT.

The chain has TRBV5-5 and TRBJ1-5, with no clear D. Germline values: CDR1 SGHKS, CDR2 YYEKEE (reference sequence). V was clipped by 5 bases and J by 1 base, with 13 bases between them. The CDR3 is made up of 15 amino acids. CDR3 nucleotides: TGTGCCAGCAGTTTAGCCCCAGGAAGCAATCAGCCCCAGCATTTT. This sequence encodes CASSLAPGSNQPQHF. Complete variable domain (other parts from reference TRBV5-5 and TRBJ1-5): DAGVTQSPTHLIKTRGQQVTLRCSPISGHKSVSWYQQVLGQGPQFIFQYYEKEERGRGNFPDRFSARQFPNYSSELNVNALLLGDSALYLCASSLAPGSNQPQHFGDGTRLSIL.

The table lists this clone with a few counts. This chain joins TRBV20-1 and TRBJ2-5; the D is unclear. Looked up from germline, CDR1 is DFQATT and CDR2 is SNEGSKA (reference sequence). There are 9 residues in the CDR3. The DNA for the CDR3 is TGCCCCCGGGAAGAGACCCAGTACTTC. It is translated as CPREETQYF.